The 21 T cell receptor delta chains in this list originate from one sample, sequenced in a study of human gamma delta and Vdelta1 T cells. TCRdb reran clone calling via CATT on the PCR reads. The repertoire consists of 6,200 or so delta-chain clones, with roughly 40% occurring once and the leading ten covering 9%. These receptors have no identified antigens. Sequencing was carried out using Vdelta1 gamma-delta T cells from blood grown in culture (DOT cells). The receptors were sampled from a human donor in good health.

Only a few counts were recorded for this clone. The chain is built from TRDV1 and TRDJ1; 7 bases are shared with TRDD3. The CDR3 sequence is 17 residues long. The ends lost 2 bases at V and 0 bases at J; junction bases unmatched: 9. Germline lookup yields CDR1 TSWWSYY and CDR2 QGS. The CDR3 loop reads CALGERWGNWYTDKLIF. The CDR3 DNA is TGTGCTCTTGGGGAAAGGTGGGGGAATTGGTACACCGATAAACTCATCTTT.

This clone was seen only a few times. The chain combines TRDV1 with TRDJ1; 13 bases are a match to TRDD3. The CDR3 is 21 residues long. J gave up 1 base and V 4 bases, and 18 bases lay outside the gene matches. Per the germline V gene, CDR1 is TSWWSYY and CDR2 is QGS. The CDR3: CALGVLSLTVDWGIRTDKLIF. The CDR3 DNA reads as TGTGCTCTTGGGGTCTTGTCTCTGACCGTGGACTGGGGGATACGCACCGATAAACTCATCTTT.

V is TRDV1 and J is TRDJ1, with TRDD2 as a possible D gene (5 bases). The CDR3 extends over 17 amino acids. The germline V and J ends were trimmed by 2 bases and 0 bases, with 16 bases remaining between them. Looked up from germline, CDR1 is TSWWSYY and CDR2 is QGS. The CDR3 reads CALGETYALNYTDKLIF. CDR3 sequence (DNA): TGTGCTCTTGGGGAAACCTACGCCCTGAACTACACCGATAAACTCATCTTT.

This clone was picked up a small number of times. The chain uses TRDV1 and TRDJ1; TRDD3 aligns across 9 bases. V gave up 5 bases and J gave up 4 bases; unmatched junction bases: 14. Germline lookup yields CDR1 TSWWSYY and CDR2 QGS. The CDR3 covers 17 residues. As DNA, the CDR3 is TGTGCTCTTGGGAACCCCCGAGGGGATACGAGGTTCGATAAACTCATCTTT. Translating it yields CALGNPRGDTRFDKLIF.

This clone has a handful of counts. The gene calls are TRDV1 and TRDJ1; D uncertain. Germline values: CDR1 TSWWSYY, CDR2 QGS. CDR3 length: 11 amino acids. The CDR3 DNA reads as TGTGCGCTCACGTACACCGATAAACTCATCTTT. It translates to CALTYTDKLIF.

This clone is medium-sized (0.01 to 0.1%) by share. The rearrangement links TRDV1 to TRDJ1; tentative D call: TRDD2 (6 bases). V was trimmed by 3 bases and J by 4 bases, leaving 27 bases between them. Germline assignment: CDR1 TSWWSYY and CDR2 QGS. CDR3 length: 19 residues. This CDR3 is CALGDPPTTSPLLDDKLIF. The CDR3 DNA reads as TGTGCTCTTGGGGATCCTCCTACGACGTCTCCTCTACTGGACGATAAACTCATCTTT.

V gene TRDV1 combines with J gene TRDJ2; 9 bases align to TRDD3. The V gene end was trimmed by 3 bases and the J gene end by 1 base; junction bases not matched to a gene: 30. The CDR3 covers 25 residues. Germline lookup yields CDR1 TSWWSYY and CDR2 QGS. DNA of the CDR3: TGTGCTCTTGGGGACCCGATCGTCCCGCCGTCATGGGACTGGGGGACGCCTCTTTTGACAGCACAACTCTTCTTT. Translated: CALGDPIVPPSWDWGTPLLTAQLFF.

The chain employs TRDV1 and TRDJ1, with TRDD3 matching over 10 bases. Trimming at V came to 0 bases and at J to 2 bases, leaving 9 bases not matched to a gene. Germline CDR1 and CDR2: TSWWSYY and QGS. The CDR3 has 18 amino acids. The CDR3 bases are TGTGCTCTTGGGGAACTTGACAGCTGGGGGATAAAAACCGATAAACTCATCTTT. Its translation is CALGELDSWGIKTDKLIF.

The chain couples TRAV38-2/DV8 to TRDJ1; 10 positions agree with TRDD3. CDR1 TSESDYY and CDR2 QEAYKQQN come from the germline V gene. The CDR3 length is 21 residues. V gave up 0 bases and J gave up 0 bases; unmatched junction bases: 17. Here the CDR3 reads CAYRSELPTNWGIPYTDKLIF. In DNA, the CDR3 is TGTGCTTATAGGAGCGAGCTTCCTACGAACTGGGGGATCCCCTACACCGATAAACTCATCTTT.

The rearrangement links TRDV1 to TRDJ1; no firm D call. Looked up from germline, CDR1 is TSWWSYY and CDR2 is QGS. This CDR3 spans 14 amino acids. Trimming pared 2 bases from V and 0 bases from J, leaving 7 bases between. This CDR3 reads CALGEFGYTDKLIF. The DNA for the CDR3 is TGTGCTCTTGGGGAATTCGGGTACACCGATAAACTCATCTTT.

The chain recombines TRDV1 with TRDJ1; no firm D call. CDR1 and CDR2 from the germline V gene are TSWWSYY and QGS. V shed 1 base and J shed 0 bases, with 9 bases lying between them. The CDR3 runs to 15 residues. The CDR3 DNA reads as TGTGCTCTTGGGGAACGAACCCTGTACACCGATAAACTCATCTTT. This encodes CALGERTLYTDKLIF.

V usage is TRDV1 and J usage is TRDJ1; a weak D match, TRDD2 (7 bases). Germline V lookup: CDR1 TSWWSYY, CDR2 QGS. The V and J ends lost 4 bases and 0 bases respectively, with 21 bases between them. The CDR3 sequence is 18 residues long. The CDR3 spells CALGGYSYAGDYTDKLIF. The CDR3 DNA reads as TGTGCTCTTGGGGGATATTCCTACGCGGGGGACTACACCGATAAACTCATCTTT.

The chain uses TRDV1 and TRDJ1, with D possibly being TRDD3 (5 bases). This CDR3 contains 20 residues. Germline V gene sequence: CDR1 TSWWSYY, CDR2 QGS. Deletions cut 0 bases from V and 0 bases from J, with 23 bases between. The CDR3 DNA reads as TGTGCTCTTGGGGAACTTTTGCTGAATGGGGCCGTTTCGTACACCGATAAACTCATCTTT. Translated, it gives CALGELLLNGAVSYTDKLIF.

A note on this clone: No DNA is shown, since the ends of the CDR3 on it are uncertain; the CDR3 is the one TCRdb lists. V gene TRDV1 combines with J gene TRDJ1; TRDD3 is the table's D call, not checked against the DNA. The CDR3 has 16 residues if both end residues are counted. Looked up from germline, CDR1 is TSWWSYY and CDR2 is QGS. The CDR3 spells CALGDWGALVTDKRIF.

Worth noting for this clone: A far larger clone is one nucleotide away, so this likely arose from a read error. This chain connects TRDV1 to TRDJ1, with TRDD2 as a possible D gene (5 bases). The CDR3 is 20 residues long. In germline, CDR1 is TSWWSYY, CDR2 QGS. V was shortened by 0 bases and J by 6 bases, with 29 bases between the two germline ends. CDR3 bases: TGTGCTCTTGGGGAACTTAGGGTAGCCCCCTTCTGGACCCCAGTCCATAAACTCATCTTT. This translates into CALGELRVAPFWTPVHKLIF.

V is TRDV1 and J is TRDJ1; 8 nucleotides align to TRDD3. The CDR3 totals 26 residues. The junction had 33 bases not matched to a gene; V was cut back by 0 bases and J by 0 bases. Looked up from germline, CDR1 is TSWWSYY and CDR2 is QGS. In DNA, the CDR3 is TGTGCTCTTGGGGAACTGGGTAACCTGGGACTGGGGGGACACTACTTCCTGGGGCCGTACACCGATAAACTCATCTTT. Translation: CALGELGNLGLGGHYFLGPYTDKLIF.

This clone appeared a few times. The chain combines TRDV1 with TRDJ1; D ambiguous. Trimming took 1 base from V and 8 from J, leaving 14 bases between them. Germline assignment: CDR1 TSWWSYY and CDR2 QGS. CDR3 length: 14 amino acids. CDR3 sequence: CALGERASWNKLIF. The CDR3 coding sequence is TGTGCTCTTGGGGAACGGGCTTCTTGGAACAAACTCATCTTT.

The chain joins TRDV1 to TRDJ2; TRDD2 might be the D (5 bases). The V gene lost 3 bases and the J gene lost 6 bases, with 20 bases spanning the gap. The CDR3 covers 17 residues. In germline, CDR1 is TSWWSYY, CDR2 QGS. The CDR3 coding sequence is TGTGCTCTTGGGGACCCCTTTGCCCTCCTATTGGCAGCACAACTCTTCTTT. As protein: CALGDPFALLLAAQLFF.

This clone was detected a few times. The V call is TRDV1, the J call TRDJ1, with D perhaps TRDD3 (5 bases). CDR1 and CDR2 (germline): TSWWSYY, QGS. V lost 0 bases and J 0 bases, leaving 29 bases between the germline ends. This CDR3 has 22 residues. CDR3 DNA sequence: TGTGCTCTTGGGGAACTTGCGAACTACGTGGGACCCTCATGGGGCCACACCGATAAACTCATCTTT. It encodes CALGELANYVGPSWGHTDKLIF.

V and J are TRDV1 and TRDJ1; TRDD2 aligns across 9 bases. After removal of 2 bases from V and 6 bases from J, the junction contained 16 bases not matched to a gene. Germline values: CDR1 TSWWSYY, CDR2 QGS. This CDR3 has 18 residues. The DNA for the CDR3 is TGTGCTCTTGGGGAAGGCCTTCCTACCATCGAAGGGATAAATAAACTCATCTTT. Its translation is CALGEGLPTIEGINKLIF.

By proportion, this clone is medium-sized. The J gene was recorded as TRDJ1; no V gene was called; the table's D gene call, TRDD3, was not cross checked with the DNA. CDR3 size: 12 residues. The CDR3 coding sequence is TGTGCCTCGACTGTCAATGGCGATAAACTCATCTTT. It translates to CASTVNGDKLIF.